The present TCR beta chain was sequenced within a study of OX40 agonist ivuxolimab in advanced cancers. Regarding the research as a whole: Ivuxolimab was a fully human IgG2 agonistic monoclonal antibody targeting the costimulatory receptor OX40 (CD134). Intravenous ivuxolimab was administered to patients every 2 weeks at six dose levels: 0.01, 0.1, 0.3, 1.5, 3 and 10 mg/kg. Of the approximately 54 patients in dose escalation, about 20 had hepatocellular carcinoma, approximately 15 had melanoma, 9 had renal cell carcinoma and 9 had head and neck cancer. A male proportion of roughly 80% and a mean age of roughly 58 years, ranging from about 23 to 90, were recorded for the dose-escalation cohort. Prior anti-PD-1, anti-PD-L1 or anti-CTLA-4 therapy was permitted, and roughly two fifths of dose-escalation patients had received checkpoint inhibitors. Three dose-escalation patients achieved partial responses, one with hepatocellular carcinoma and two with cutaneous melanoma. The point of sequencing TCRbeta in the periphery was to test whether ivuxolimab changed TCR sequence diversity and drove clonal T-cell expansion. The paper covers the monotherapy dose-escalation part of the phase I ivuxolimab trial, which included N of about 50 patients.

Patients with autoimmune disease history or receiving systemic immunosuppression were excluded from the trial. Peripheral blood for TCR sequencing was collected from all dose cohorts at baseline, on cycle 4 day 1, and on cycle 7 day 1. The samples were drawn from a first-in-human, open-label, multicenter phase I dose-escalation trial of ivuxolimab. Adults with locally advanced or metastatic head and neck squamous cell, hepatocellular, melanoma or renal cell carcinoma were enrolled in the trial. Before TCR sequencing, CD4+ T cells and CD8+ T cells from peripheral blood were sorted into separate populations. About this clone: Its specific antigen is unknown. Nothing much larger sits one base from this clone, and base qualities are not available.

CDR1 and CDR2 are read off the germline V gene as MDHEN and SYDVKM. Trimming accounts for 1 base at V and 7 bases at J, while the number of junction bases matched to no gene is 6. The CDR3 spans 16 residues, from the cysteine through the phenylalanine. The CDR3 DNA has 48 bases and is translated from base 1. What the research found in general, with its limitations: Clonal expansion of both CD4+ and CD8+ blood T cells was observed from baseline to week 6 at doses 0.1 to 3.0 mg/kg. Low levels of normalized T-cell clonal expansion were also seen in some patients who did not respond. The antigen specificity of the clonally expanded peripheral T cells was not determined. After ivuxolimab, CD8+ T cells had more expanded clones than CD4+ T cells on average. In the 0.1-3.0 mg/kg groups, partial responders had among the lowest normalized peripheral clonal expansion, particularly in CD8+ T cells.

Genomic DNA was isolated from the sorted cells so that the TCRbeta CDR3 region could be sequenced. The immunoSEQ Assay was used to sequence the TCRbeta CDR3 regions. TCRdb provides this immuneACCESS table in a form limited to in-frame rearrangements. Some clones are lacking; in checked studies, under half of them reflect an unresolved V gene, and why the rest are absent is not known. The sample table contains about 110,000 clones; only one count was recorded for 90% of them. The biggest ten clones account for 0.45% to 0.5% of the sample. The material was CD4+ or CD8+ T cells sorted from blood, obtained in a trial of the OX40 agonist ivuxolimab. Here the chain combines TRBV28 and TRBJ2-1; the central 11 bases match TRBD2. This sequence originates from an adult with an advanced solid tumor such as melanoma, head and neck, liver or kidney cancer. The CDR3 in this case is CASSLSLAGGVNEQFF. The DNA is as follows: TGTGCCAGCAGTTTATCCCTAGCGGGGGGAGTAAATGAGCAGTTCTTC.